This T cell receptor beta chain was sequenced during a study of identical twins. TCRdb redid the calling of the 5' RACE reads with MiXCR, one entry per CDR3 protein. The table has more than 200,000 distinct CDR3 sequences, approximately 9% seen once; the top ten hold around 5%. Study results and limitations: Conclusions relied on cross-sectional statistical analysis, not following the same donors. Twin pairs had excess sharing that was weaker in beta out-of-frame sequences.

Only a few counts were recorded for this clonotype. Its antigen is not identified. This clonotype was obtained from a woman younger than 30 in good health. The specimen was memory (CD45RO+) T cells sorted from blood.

CDR3 region: CSARVPQGLGFYEQYF. The CDR3 coding sequence is TGCAGTGCTAGAGTCCCTCAGGGACTAGGTTTCTACGAGCAGTACTTC. V gene TRBV20-1 combines with J gene TRBJ2-7; 8 bases agree with TRBD2. Germline trimming cut 1 base from V and 3 bases from J; bases unmatched to any gene: 11. Germline-derived CDR1 and CDR2 are DFQATT and SNEGSKA (reference sequence). The CDR3 covers 16 residues.